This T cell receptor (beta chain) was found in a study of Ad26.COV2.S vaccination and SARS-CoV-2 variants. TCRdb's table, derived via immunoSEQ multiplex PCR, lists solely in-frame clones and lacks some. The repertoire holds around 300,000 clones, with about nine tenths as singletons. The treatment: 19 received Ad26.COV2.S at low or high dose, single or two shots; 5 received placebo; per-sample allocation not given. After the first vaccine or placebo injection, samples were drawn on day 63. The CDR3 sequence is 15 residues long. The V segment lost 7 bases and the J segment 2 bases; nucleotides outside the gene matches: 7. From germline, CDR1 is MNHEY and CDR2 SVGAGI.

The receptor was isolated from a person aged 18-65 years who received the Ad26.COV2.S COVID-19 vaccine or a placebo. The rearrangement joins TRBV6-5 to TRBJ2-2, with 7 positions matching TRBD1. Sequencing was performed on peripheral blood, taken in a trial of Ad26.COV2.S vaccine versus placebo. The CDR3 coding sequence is TGTGCCAGCAAGGCCAGGGACAGCAACACCGGGGAGCTGTTTTTT. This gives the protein CASKARDSNTGELFF.